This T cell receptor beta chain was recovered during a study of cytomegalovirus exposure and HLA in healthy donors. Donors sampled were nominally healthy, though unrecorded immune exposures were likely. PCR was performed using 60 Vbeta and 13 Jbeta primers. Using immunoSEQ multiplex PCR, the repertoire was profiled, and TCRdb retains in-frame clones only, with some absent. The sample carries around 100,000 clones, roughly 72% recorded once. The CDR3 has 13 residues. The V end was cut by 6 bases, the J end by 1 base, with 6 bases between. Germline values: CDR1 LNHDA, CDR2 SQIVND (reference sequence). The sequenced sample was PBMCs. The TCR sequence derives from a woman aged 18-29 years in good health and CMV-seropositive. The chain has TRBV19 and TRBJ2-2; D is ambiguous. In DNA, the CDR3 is TGTGCCAGTAGGACTCAGAACACCGGGGAGCTGTTTTTT. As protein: CASRTQNTGELFF.